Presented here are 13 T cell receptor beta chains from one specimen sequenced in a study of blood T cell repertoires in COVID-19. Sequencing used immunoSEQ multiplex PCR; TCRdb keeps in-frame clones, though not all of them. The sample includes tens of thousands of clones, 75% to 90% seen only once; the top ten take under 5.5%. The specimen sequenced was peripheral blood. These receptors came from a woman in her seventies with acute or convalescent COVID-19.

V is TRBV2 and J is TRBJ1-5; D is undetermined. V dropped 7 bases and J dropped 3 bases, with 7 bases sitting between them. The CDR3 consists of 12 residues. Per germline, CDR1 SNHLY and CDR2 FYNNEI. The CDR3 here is CASTQDNQPQHF. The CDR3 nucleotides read TGTGCCAGCACCCAGGACAATCAGCCCCAGCATTTT. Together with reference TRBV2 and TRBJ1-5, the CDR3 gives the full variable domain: EPEVTQTPSHQVTQMGQEVILRCVPISNHLYFYWYRQILGQKVEFLVSFYNNEISEKSEIFDDQFSVERPDGSNFTLKIRSTKLEDSAMYFCASTQDNQPQHFGDGTRLSIL.

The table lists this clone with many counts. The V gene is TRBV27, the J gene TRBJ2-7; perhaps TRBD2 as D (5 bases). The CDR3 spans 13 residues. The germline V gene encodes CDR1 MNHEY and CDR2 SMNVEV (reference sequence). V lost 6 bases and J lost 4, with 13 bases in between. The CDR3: CASSLLGRYEQYF. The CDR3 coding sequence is TGTGCCAGCAGCCTTTTGGGGAGATACGAGCAGTACTTC.

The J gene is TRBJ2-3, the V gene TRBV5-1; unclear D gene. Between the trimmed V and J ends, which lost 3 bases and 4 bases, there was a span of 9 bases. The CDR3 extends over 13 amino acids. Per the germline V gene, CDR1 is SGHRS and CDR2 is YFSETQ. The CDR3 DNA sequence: TGCGCCAGCAGCTCCATACCGGCAGATACGCAGTATTTT. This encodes CASSSIPADTQYF.

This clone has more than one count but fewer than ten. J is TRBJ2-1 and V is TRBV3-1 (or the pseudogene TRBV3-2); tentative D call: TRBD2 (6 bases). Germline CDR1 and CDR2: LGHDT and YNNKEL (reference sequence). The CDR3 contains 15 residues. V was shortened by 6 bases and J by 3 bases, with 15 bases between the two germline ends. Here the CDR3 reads CASRNSRLGYNEQFF. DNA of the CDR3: TGTGCCAGCAGGAATTCGAGACTAGGCTACAATGAGCAGTTCTTC.

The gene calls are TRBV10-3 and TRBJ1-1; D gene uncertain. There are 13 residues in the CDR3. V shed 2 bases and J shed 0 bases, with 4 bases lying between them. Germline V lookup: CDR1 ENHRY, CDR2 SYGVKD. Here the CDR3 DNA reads TGTGCCATCAGTGAGACAGTGAACACTGAAGCTTTCTTT. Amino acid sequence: CAISETVNTEAFF.

This CDR3 reads CASRPVGRDDEQFF. CDR3 nucleotide sequence: TGTGCCAGCAGGCCCGTGGGGCGGGACGATGAGCAGTTCTTC. The chain joins TRBV6-5 to TRBJ2-1, with D possibly TRBD2 on 6 matching bases. CDR1 is MNHEY and CDR2 is SVGAGI in the germline V gene. V lost 6 bases, J lost 8 bases, and 17 bases lay in between. This CDR3 is 14 amino acids long.

The CDR3 nucleotides read TGTGCCAGTAGTCCCCGGACACTATACGAGCAGTACTTC. This encodes CASSPRTLYEQYF. The chain joins TRBV19 to TRBJ2-7, with D perhaps TRBD1 (5 bases). CDR1 and CDR2 (germline): LNHDA, SQIVND (reference sequence). V was clipped by 5 bases and J by 4 bases, with 12 bases between them. The CDR3 loop spans 13 amino acids.

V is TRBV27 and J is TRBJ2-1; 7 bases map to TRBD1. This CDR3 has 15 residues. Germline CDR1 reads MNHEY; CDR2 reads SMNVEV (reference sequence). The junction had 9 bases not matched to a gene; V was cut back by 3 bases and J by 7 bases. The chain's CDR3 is CASSLAPGQSNEQFF. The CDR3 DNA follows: TGTGCCAGCAGTTTGGCTCCGGGACAGTCGAATGAGCAGTTCTTC.

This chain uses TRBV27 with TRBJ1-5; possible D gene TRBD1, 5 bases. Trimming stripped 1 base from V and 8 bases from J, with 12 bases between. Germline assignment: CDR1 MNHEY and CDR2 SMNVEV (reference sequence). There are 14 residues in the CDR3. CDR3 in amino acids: CASSLLSEGEPQHF. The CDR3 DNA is TGTGCCAGCAGTTTATTATCAGAAGGGGAGCCCCAGCATTTT.

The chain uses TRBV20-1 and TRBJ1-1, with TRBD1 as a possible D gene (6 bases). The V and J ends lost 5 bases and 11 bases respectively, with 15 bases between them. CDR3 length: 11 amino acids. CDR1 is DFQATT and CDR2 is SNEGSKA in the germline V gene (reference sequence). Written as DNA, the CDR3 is TGCAGTGCTTGGGAAGGGGGAAGGGCTTTCTTT. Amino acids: CSAWEGGRAFF.

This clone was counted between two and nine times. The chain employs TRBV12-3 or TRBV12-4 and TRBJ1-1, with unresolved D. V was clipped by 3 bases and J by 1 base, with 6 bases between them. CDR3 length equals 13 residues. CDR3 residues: CASSLYRNTEAFF. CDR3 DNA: TGTGCCAGCAGTTTGTATAGGAACACTGAAGCTTTCTTT.

CDR3 amino acids: CASSLGSGASYEQYF. In DNA form, the CDR3 reads TGTGCCAGCAGTTTGGGTAGCGGGGCCTCCTACGAGCAGTACTTC. The chain recombines TRBV27 with TRBJ2-7; 8 nucleotides line up with TRBD2. Trimming cost V 3 bases and J 0 bases; bases outside gene matches: 4. The CDR3 runs 15 residues. The germline V gene has CDR1 MNHEY and CDR2 SMNVEV (reference sequence).

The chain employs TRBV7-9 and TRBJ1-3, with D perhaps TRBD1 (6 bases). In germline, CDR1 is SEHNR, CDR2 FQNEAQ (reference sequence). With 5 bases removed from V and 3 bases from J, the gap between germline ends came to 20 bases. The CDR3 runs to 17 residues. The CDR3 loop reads CASSPRGGTSGGNTIYF. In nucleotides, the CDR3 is TGTGCCAGCAGCCCCCGGGGGGGCACATCGGGTGGAAACACCATATATTTT.